The 21 T cell receptor beta chains below all came from one sample that was sequenced in a study of cytomegalovirus exposure and HLA in healthy donors (dated by TCRdb to 2016 to 2017). To prepare the library, the immunoSEQ multiplex PCR assay was applied. The multiplex PCR relied on a mix of 60 forward primers for TCR Vbeta segments and 13 reverse primers for TCR Jbeta segments. Sourced from immuneACCESS, this table was stored by TCRdb with only in-frame sequences that have V and J called. A share of the clones is absent; for the studies checked, an unresolved V gene accounts for under half, and the remainder has no known explanation. Present in this sample are around 230,000 clones, 82% of which were seen just once. The ten largest clones take up around 6% of the sample. The material sequenced was PBMCs. Every receptor here comes from a man aged 35 to 55 in good health and CMV-seropositive.

The chain uses TRBV9 and TRBJ1-3, with a possible D match to TRBD1 (6 bases). CDR1 and CDR2 from the germline V gene are SGDLS and YYNGEE. CDR3 length: 17 residues. The ends were cut back, 3 bases at V and 0 bases at J, with 16 bases in the middle. CDR3: CASSAHWDTSSGNTIYF. The CDR3 nucleotides read TGTGCCAGCAGCGCCCACTGGGACACTTCCTCTGGAAACACCATATATTTT.

The CDR3 spells CASSQRGQSTDTQYF. The CDR3 nucleotides are TGTGCCAGCAGCCAACGGGGACAGAGCACAGATACGCAGTATTTT. The chain has TRBV14 and TRBJ2-3; TRBD1 agrees at 7 bases. Germline loops: CDR1 SGHDN, CDR2 FVKESK. V shed 2 bases and J 0 bases; nucleotides not matched to a gene: 2. CDR3 length equals 15 residues.

The J gene is TRBJ2-2, the V gene TRBV5-1; D uncertain. Germline CDR1 is SGHRS and CDR2 is YFSETQ. V lost 5 bases, J lost 1 base, and 6 bases lay in between. This CDR3 has 13 amino acids. CDR3 region: CASRTGNTGELFF. The CDR3 DNA is TGCGCCAGCAGAACTGGGAACACCGGGGAGCTGTTTTTT.

The CDR3: CASIGGEAGSQETQYF. The CDR3 DNA reads TGTGCCAGTATTGGAGGGGAGGCGGGAAGCCAAGAGACCCAGTACTTC. The chain has TRBV19 and TRBJ2-5, with D maybe TRBD2 (6 bases). Germline CDR1 and CDR2: LNHDA and SQIVND (reference sequence). The CDR3 contains 16 residues. V shed 7 bases and J shed 1 base, with 19 bases lying between them.

V is TRBV2 and J is TRBJ2-3; a weak D match, TRBD2 (5 bases). Germline CDR1 SNHLY, CDR2 FYNNEI. V was clipped by 6 bases and J by 0 bases, with 13 bases between them. This CDR3 spans 15 amino acids. The CDR3 DNA follows: TGTGCCAGCAGGGCAAGCGGAATAAGCACAGATACGCAGTATTTT. This encodes CASRASGISTDTQYF. The full variable domain, completed using reference TRBV2 and TRBJ2-3, is EPEVTQTPSHQVTQMGQEVILRCVPISNHLYFYWYRQILGQKVEFLVSFYNNEISEKSEIFDDQFSVERPDGSNFTLKIRSTKLEDSAMYFCASRASGISTDTQYFGPGTRLTVL.

The sample holds a few counts of this clone. The chain uses TRBV6-1 and TRBJ2-7, with TRBD2 as a possible D gene (6 bases). V was shortened by 2 bases and J by 5 bases, with 10 bases between the two germline ends. CDR1 and CDR2 from the germline V gene are MNHNS and SASEGT. The CDR3 contains 13 residues. The CDR3 reads CASSERRGDEQYV. CDR3 nucleotide sequence: TGTGCCAGCAGTGAAAGGAGGGGAGACGAGCAGTACGTC.

The chain joins TRBV7-9 to TRBJ2-2; 8 nucleotides agree with TRBD2. After removal of 5 bases from V and 5 bases from J, the junction contained 10 bases not matched to a gene. Germline V gene data show CDR1 as SEHNR and CDR2 as FQNEAQ (reference sequence). The CDR3 sequence is 16 residues long. The CDR3 DNA reads TGTGCCAGCAGCCCAAGCCTGGGACTAGTGACCGGGGAGCTGTTTTTT. This gives the protein CASSPSLGLVTGELFF. The whole variable domain, remainder taken from reference TRBV7-9 and TRBJ2-2, is DTGVSQNPRHKITKRGQNVTFRCDPISEHNRLYWYRQTLGQGPEFLTYFQNEAQLEKSRLLSDRFSAERPKGSFSTLEIQRTEQGDSAMYLCASSPSLGLVTGELFFGEGSRLTVL.

In its sample, this clone was seen once. CDR3 DNA sequence: TGCGCCAGCAGTCCAGATAGCGGGGGAAGGTTTTCATGGACGCAGTATTTT. The encoded protein is CASSPDSGGRFSWTQYF. The rearrangement uses TRBV5-1 and TRBJ2-3; TRBD2 matches at 9 bases. J lost 9 bases, V lost 5 bases, and 19 bases had no gene match. The CDR3 runs to 17 residues. The germline CDR1 and CDR2 sequences are SGHRS and YFSETQ.

As regards this clone: Other nucleotide sequences from this sample produce the same CDR3. V usage is TRBV27 and J usage is TRBJ2-7; 13 bases are a match to TRBD2. This CDR3 is 14 amino acids long. V shed 5 bases and J 4 bases; nucleotides not matched to a gene: 2. Germline CDR1 reads MNHEY; CDR2 reads SMNVEV (reference sequence). CDR3 region: CASSGLAGAYEQYF. CDR3 bases: TGTGCCAGCAGTGGACTAGCGGGAGCGTACGAGCAGTACTTC.

This chain connects TRBV11-3 to TRBJ2-2; 10 positions match TRBD2. Trimming cost V 5 bases and J 6 bases; bases outside gene matches: 9. The CDR3 loop spans 16 amino acids. Germline V gene sequence: CDR1 SGHNT, CDR2 YENEEA. In nucleotides, the CDR3 is TGTGCCAGCAGCGGACAGGCCGGGACTAGCGCCGGGGAGCTGTTTTTT. Its protein is CASSGQAGTSAGELFF.

V and J are TRBV7-9 and TRBJ2-1; 14 bases line up with TRBD2. Germline V gene data show CDR1 as SEHNR and CDR2 as FQNEAQ (reference sequence). The junction had 9 bases not matched to a gene; V was cut back by 4 bases and J by 7 bases. The CDR3 runs 17 residues. In nucleotides, the CDR3 is TGTGCCAGCAGCTCACGGACTAGCGGGGGGCGATCAAATGAGCAGTTCTTC. This sequence encodes CASSSRTSGGRSNEQFF.

Points on this clone: This specimen includes other DNA sequences encoding the same CDR3. This sequence joins TRBV5-1 and TRBJ2-1; weak D call: TRBD1 (5 bases). CDR3 length equals 11 residues. Germline CDR1 is SGHRS and CDR2 is YFSETQ. Trimming removed 1 base at V and 9 bases at J, with 5 bases between. The CDR3 nucleotides read TGCGCCAGCAGCTTGACAGGTGAGCAGTTCTTC. Encoded protein: CASSLTGEQFF.

V usage is TRBV6-5 and J usage is TRBJ2-1; no definite D call. V shed 5 bases and J shed 4 bases, with 12 bases lying between them. Germline-derived CDR1 and CDR2 are MNHEY and SVGAGI. The CDR3 is made up of 14 amino acids. The CDR3 DNA reads as TGTGCCAGCAGTCCCGCGGTAGCTTACAATGAGCAGTTCTTC. Its translation: CASSPAVAYNEQFF.

The rearrangement links TRBV2 to TRBJ2-1, with D hard to call. V lost 2 bases to trimming and J lost 8 bases, with 13 bases between them. Germline V gives CDR1 SNHLY, CDR2 FYNNEI. The CDR3 has 14 residues. Here the CDR3 reads CASSESHQVDEQFF. CDR3 DNA sequence: TGTGCCAGCAGTGAATCACATCAGGTCGATGAGCAGTTCTTC.

This CDR3 is CASSPNSEAISYEQYV. CDR3 nucleotide sequence: TGTGCCAGCAGCCCGAATAGTGAGGCGATTTCCTACGAGCAGTACGTC. The rearrangement links TRBV11-3 to TRBJ2-7, with D uncertain. The V gene lost 5 bases and the J gene lost 1 base, with 18 bases spanning the gap. Germline loops: CDR1 SGHNT, CDR2 YENEEA. The CDR3 totals 16 residues.

V and J are TRBV10-1 and TRBJ2-3; 10 bases are a match to TRBD2. This CDR3 region has 15 residues. Germline V gene data show CDR1 as WNHNN and CDR2 as SYGVQD (reference sequence). The V segment lost 4 bases and the J segment 2 bases; nucleotides outside the gene matches: 3. The CDR3: CASSGTSGYTDTQYF. CDR3 DNA: TGCGCCAGCAGTGGGACTAGCGGTTACACAGATACGCAGTATTTT.

This sequence joins TRBV4-1 and TRBJ2-2; 8 bases fit TRBD2. Trimming removed 1 base from V and 5 bases from J; junction bases left unmatched: 15. The CDR3 consists of 19 residues. CDR1 and CDR2 (germline): MGHRA, YSYEKL. Here the CDR3 reads CASSQGTSGTRRQTGELFF. CDR3 bases: TGCGCCAGCAGCCAAGGTACTAGCGGAACCCGAAGGCAGACCGGGGAGCTGTTTTTT.

V usage is TRBV30 and J usage is TRBJ1-5; D not resolved. Germline CDR1 and CDR2: GTSNPN and SVGIG (reference sequence). CDR3 size: 15 residues. Trimming took 0 bases from V and 0 from J, leaving 9 bases between them. CDR3 sequence (DNA): TGTGCCTGGAGTGTGAACACCCATAGCAATCAGCCCCAGCATTTT. It specifies CAWSVNTHSNQPQHF.

This clone turned up a few times. J is TRBJ2-6 and V is TRBV15, with 7 bases fitting TRBD2. CDR1 and CDR2 from the germline V gene are LNHNV and YYDKDF (reference sequence). The CDR3 sequence is 18 residues long. Germline trimming cut 3 bases from V and 0 bases from J; bases unmatched to any gene: 8. CDR3 loop: CATSRGSAGSSGANVLTF. Here the CDR3 DNA reads TGTGCCACCAGCAGGGGGTCAGCGGGAAGCTCTGGGGCCAACGTCCTGACTTTC.

The chain carries TRBV7-2 and TRBJ2-1; no firm D call. V lost 1 base and J 8 bases, leaving 15 bases between the germline ends. The CDR3 runs to 15 residues. CDR1 and CDR2 (germline): SGHTA, FQGNSA. In DNA form, the CDR3 reads TGTGCCAGCAGCTTAGGTCTCGGGTCGGAGTATGAGCAGTTCTTC. This encodes CASSLGLGSEYEQFF.

The chain couples TRBV10-2 to TRBJ2-2; TRBD1 might be the D (5 bases). The germline gives CDR1 WSHSY, CDR2 SAAADI. Trimming stripped 2 bases from V and 7 bases from J, with 17 bases between. CDR3 length equals 16 residues. The CDR3 here is CASSEQGGPNVGELFF. CDR3 DNA: TGCGCCAGCAGTGAGCAGGGCGGTCCGAATGTCGGGGAGCTGTTTTTT.